This note documents a single T cell receptor beta chain sequence. J lost 4 bases, V lost 4 bases, and 11 bases had no gene match. The CDR3 covers 15 residues. Germline-derived CDR1 and CDR2 are SGHRS and YFSETQ. This entry is derived from a study of blood T cell repertoires in COVID-19. About the study: Material from acute and convalescent COVID-19 was sourced from the United States, Italy and Spain. From T cells, B-cell-depleted T cells, or PBMCs came the material, which was cDNA or gDNA.

Under the authors' procedure: Amplification of reference gene primers was used by the study to estimate nucleated cell counts. Assay: immunoSEQ multiplex PCR; the TCRdb copy retains only in-frame clones and omits some. Clone size and V and J calls were adopted from that table, with D and trimming inferred from the DNA. Of more than 85,000 clones listed, 89% are singletons. The rearrangement joins TRBV5-1 to TRBJ2-7; TRBD2 matches 7 bases. The TCR comes from a woman aged 70-85 years with acute or convalescent COVID-19. Material: peripheral blood. The CDR3 DNA sequence: TGCGCCAGCAGCCCCGATGGGACTAATGTTTACGAGCAGTACTTC. Translating gives CASSPDGTNVYEQYF.